The 15 T cell receptor beta chains listed next were all sequenced from one sample in a study of blood T cell repertoires in COVID-19. Using immunoSEQ multiplex PCR, the repertoire was profiled, and TCRdb retains in-frame clones only, with some absent. Found here are about 250,000 clones, 83% of them singletons; the top ten hold around 3.3%. Sample: PBMCs or T cells enriched from blood (not recorded which). The receptors here all came from a woman aged 40 to 50 who had been exposed to COVID-19.

V gene TRBV7-8 combines with J gene TRBJ2-1; a possible D gene is TRBD2 (5 bases). This CDR3 has 13 amino acids. Germline-derived CDR1 and CDR2 are SGHVS and FQNEAQ. V was pared by 9 bases and J by 7 bases, with 16 bases between. The CDR3 here is CASRRVGANEQFF. In DNA, the CDR3 is TGTGCCAGTCGGCGGGTTGGCGCGAATGAGCAGTTCTTC.

J is TRBJ1-5 and V is TRBV19; 7 nucleotides agree with TRBD1. The germline V gene encodes CDR1 LNHDA and CDR2 SQIVND (reference sequence). V lost 4 bases and J lost 2; bases outside the gene matches: 2. This CDR3 is 14 amino acids long. The CDR3 DNA follows: TGTGCCAGTAGTAGGACAGGAGGCAATCAGCCCCAGCATTTT. This gives the protein CASSRTGGNQPQHF.

The rearrangement links TRBV24-1 to TRBJ1-2; D unresolved. V lost 5 bases and J lost 10, with 13 bases in between. Germline V CDR1 and CDR2: KGHDR, SFDVKD. This CDR3 is 12 amino acids long. CDR3 protein: CATSAFSDSYTF. In DNA form, the CDR3 reads TGTGCCACCAGTGCTTTCTCCGACTCCTACACCTTC.

The table lists this clone with a few counts. This chain connects TRBV6-1 to TRBJ1-5; D possibly corresponds to TRBD1 (5 bases). Trimming shortened V by 1 base and J by 5 bases, and 9 bases separated the two germline ends. CDR1 and CDR2 from the germline V gene are MNHNS and SASEGT. There are 14 residues in the CDR3. The CDR3 nucleotides are TGTGCCAGCAGTGAAGGACAGATCTATCAGCCCCAGCATTTT. Translating it yields CASSEGQIYQPQHF.

At least ten counts were recorded for this clone. This chain links TRBV5-4 with TRBJ1-6; 8 positions agree with TRBD1. Germline V gene sequence: CDR1 SGHNT, CDR2 YYREEE (reference sequence). This CDR3 region has 16 residues. The ends lost 0 bases at V and 7 bases at J; junction bases unmatched: 6. The CDR3 protein is CASSLEGNRGNSPLHF. The DNA for the CDR3 is TGTGCCAGCAGCTTGGAGGGCAACAGGGGGAATTCACCCCTCCACTTT. Full variable domain (remainder filled in from reference TRBV5-4 and TRBJ1-6): ETGVTQSPTHLIKTRGQQVTLRCSSQSGHNTVSWYQQALGQGPQFIFQYYREEENGRGNFPPRFSGLQFPNYSSELNVNALELDDSALYLCASSLEGNRGNSPLHFGNGTRLTVT.

This clone was counted only a few times. This sequence joins TRBV4-1 and TRBJ2-3; D possibly corresponds to TRBD2 (6 bases). V was clipped by 1 base and J by 2 bases, with 13 bases between them. CDR1 is MGHRA, CDR2 YSYEKL, per germline. The CDR3 totals 16 residues. The CDR3 region is CASSQGVSGDTDTQYF. DNA for the CDR3: TGCGCCAGCAGCCAAGGGGTATCGGGGGACACAGATACGCAGTATTTT.

The chain recombines TRBV24-1 with TRBJ2-1; no definite D call. Deletions cut 5 bases from V and 9 bases from J, with 13 bases between. CDR3 length equals 13 residues. Germline V lookup: CDR1 KGHDR, CDR2 SFDVKD. This chain's CDR3 is CATSVSGPAEQFF. CDR3 sequence (DNA): TGTGCCACCAGTGTTTCGGGTCCGGCTGAGCAGTTCTTC.

The chain links TRBV19 to TRBJ2-7; TRBD1 agrees at 9 bases. Germline V gives CDR1 LNHDA, CDR2 SQIVND (reference sequence). CDR3 length equals 17 residues. J lost 2 bases, V lost 4 bases, and 12 bases had no gene match. The CDR3 nucleotides are TGTGCCAGTAGTACATTACCGGGACAGGGACTCGCCTACGAGCAGTACTTC. Encoded protein: CASSTLPGQGLAYEQYF.

This clone was found once. This chain links TRBV20-1 with TRBJ1-3; D not certain. The CDR3 is 11 amino acids. V was clipped by 4 bases and J by 4 bases, with 5 bases between them. The germline V gene encodes CDR1 DFQATT and CDR2 SNEGSKA (reference sequence). Here the CDR3 reads CSANGGNTIYF. DNA of the CDR3: TGCAGTGCTAACGGGGGAAACACCATATATTTT.

This rearrangement joins TRBV11-2 to TRBJ2-3; D gene uncertain. Germline loops: CDR1 SGHAT, CDR2 FQNNGV. The V and J ends lost 1 base and 0 bases respectively, with 8 bases between them. CDR3 length equals 15 residues. The CDR3 region is CASSLVGGSTDTQYF. The CDR3 DNA reads as TGTGCCAGCAGCTTAGTAGGCGGAAGCACAGATACGCAGTATTTT.

This rearrangement joins TRBV21-1 to TRBJ2-7; TRBD2, as called in the table, went unchecked against the DNA. TRBV21-1 is reported as a pseudogene. The CDR3 consists of 15 residues. The CDR3 nucleotides are TGTGCCAGCAGCAATCGGACTAGCGGCCCCTACGAGCAGTACTTC. Translation: CASSNRTSGPYEQYF.

This chain connects TRBV27 to TRBJ1-5; TRBD1 might be the D (6 bases). Deletions cut 2 bases from V and 6 bases from J, with 11 bases between. Germline V lookup: CDR1 MNHEY, CDR2 SMNVEV (reference sequence). The CDR3 spans 14 residues. CDR3 DNA: TGTGCCAGCAGTTTAGGGACACCCGGTCAGCCCCAGCATTTT. Protein sequence: CASSLGTPGQPQHF.

The rearrangement joins TRBV4-1 to TRBJ1-5; D gene unclear. Looked up from germline, CDR1 is MGHRA and CDR2 is YSYEKL. V was clipped by 4 bases and J by 5 bases, with 9 bases between them. CDR3 length: 13 amino acids. Here the CDR3 reads CASSRDGDQPQHF. CDR3 nucleotide sequence: TGCGCCAGCAGCCGCGACGGGGATCAGCCCCAGCATTTT.

The V and J genes are TRBV2 and TRBJ2-7; D is possibly TRBD1 (6 bases). The CDR3 runs to 13 residues. Germline V CDR1 and CDR2: SNHLY, FYNNEI. The V end was cut by 0 bases, the J end by 3 bases, with 6 bases between. This CDR3 reads CASSEATGYEQYF. The CDR3 bases are TGTGCCAGCAGTGAAGCGACAGGCTACGAGCAGTACTTC.

Comment on this clone: At one of its ends the junction is not consistent with the germline gene, which may arise from a read error. The V call is TRBV20-1, the J call TRBJ1-2; TRBD1 agrees at 7 bases. The CDR3 loop spans 11 amino acids. Germline CDR1 reads DFQATT; CDR2 reads SNEGSKA (reference sequence). CDR3 in amino acids: CSARRDRETPF. The CDR3 DNA sequence: TGCAGTGCTAGACGGGACAGAGAGACACCCTTC.